These T cell receptor beta chains were read from a single sample in a study of T-cell reconstitution after alpha-beta-depleted transplantation in children. TCRdb re-called the PCR reads through MiXCR, storing one row per CDR3 protein. The sample carries 600,000 to 700,000 distinct CDR3 sequences, over 15% recorded once. The sequenced sample was PBMCs from the stem cell graft donor, obtained from the stem cell graft. The source of these receptors is a human donor who donated a stem cell graft to a child with acute myeloid leukemia. Each CDR3 is given with its conserved first and last residue. Each record gives: clone size, V gene, J gene, D gene, CDR3 DNA, CDR3 protein. D genes are given only for firm matches. Expanded clones get a size class; other rows say once, few or many, or leave the size out.

size: NA
V: TRBV20-1
J: TRBJ1-2
D: NA
DNA: TGCAGTGCTACTTCATTAGGGGATCTCTATGGCTACACCTTC
CDR3: CSATSLGDLYGYTF

size: many
V: TRBV27
J: TRBJ2-1
D: NA
DNA: TGTGCCAGCAGTTCCTACAGGGTCAATGAGCAGTTCTTC
CDR3: CASSSYRVNEQFF

size: NA
V: TRBV29-1
J: TRBJ2-5
D: NA
DNA: TGCAGCGTTGTCCCTCGGAGCACCCAGTACTTC
CDR3: CSVVPRSTQYF

size: NA
V: TRBV20-1
J: TRBJ1-1
D: NA
DNA: TGCAGTGCTAGAGGGACGGGGAACACTGAAGCTTTATTT
CDR3: CSARGTGNTEALF

size: NA
V: TRBV7-2
J: TRBJ2-5
D: NA
DNA: TGTGCCAGCAGCCGCAAGCCCCCGGCAGGGCCACAAGTAGAGACCCAGTACTTC
CDR3: CASSRKPPAGPQVETQYF

size: NA
V: TRBV28
J: TRBJ1-1
D: NA
DNA: TGTGCCAGCAGCCTTATCTCCCTGGGAAGGCCTGAAGCTTTCTTT
CDR3: CASSLISLGRPEAFF

size: NA
V: TRBV4-1
J: TRBJ1-5
D: NA
DNA: TGCGCCAGCAGCCAAGATATCATCCAGACTAGCAATCAGCCCCAGCATTTT
CDR3: CASSQDIIQTSNQPQHF

size: NA
V: TRBV20-1
J: TRBJ1-1
D: TRBD1
DNA: TGCAGTGCTAGAGATTTAGGGACAGGAGTGAGCTTCTTT
CDR3: CSARDLGTGVSFF

size: many
V: TRBV12-3/TRBV12-4
J: TRBJ1-2
D: NA
DNA: TGTGCCAGCAGTGCCCGGACGGATGGCTACACCTTC
CDR3: CASSARTDGYTF

size: many
V: TRBV12-3/TRBV12-4
J: TRBJ2-7
D: NA
DNA: TGTGCCAGCACTCCGGGCCCCGGGAAGTCCTACGAGCAGTACTTC
CDR3: CASTPGPGKSYEQYF

size: many
V: TRBV20-1
J: TRBJ2-1
D: NA
DNA: TGCAGTGCTAGAGAGGGAGGCCGCCGGAATGAGCAGTTCTTC
CDR3: CSAREGGRRNEQFF

size: few
V: TRBV29-1
J: TRBJ2-2
D: TRBD2
DNA: TGCAGCGTTCTACTAGCGGGGGGGCCCCGGACCGGGGAGCTGTTTTTT
CDR3: CSVLLAGGPRTGELFF

size: few
V: TRBV29-1
J: TRBJ1-2
D: TRBD1
DNA: TGCAGCTCAGACAGGGCCGGGGGCTATGGCTACACCTTC
CDR3: CSSDRAGGYGYTF

size: many
V: TRBV5-1
J: TRBJ2-1
D: TRBD1
DNA: TGCGCCAGCAGCTTGGGTGACAGGGGGTTGGATGAGCAGTTCTTC
CDR3: CASSLGDRGLDEQFF

size: NA
V: TRBV7-2
J: TRBJ1-2
D: NA
DNA: TGTGCCAGCAGCTTAGACAGGGTAATGGGAGGCTACACCTTC
CDR3: CASSLDRVMGGYTF

size: many
V: TRBV29-1
J: TRBJ2-2
D: NA
DNA: TGCAGCGTTAGGGACATACTAAACACCGGGGAGCTGTTTTTT
CDR3: CSVRDILNTGELFF

size: NA
V: TRBV4-3
J: TRBJ2-3
D: TRBD1
DNA: TGCGCCAGCAGCCGACGGACAGGGGAGGCAGATACGCAGTATTTT
CDR3: CASSRRTGEADTQYF

size: many
V: TRBV12-3/TRBV12-4
J: TRBJ2-1
D: NA
DNA: TGTGCCAGCAGTTTGTCCAGATCCTACAATGAGCAGTTCTTC
CDR3: CASSLSRSYNEQFF

size: many
V: TRBV20-1
J: TRBJ2-2
D: NA
DNA: TGCAGTGCTCTCAACCCCACCGGGGAGCTGTTTTTT
CDR3: CSALNPTGELFF

size: NA
V: TRBV25-1
J: TRBJ1-2
D: NA
DNA: TGTGCCAGCCGGGGGGCAGATGGCTACACCTTC
CDR3: CASRGADGYTF

size: few
V: TRBV25-1
J: TRBJ1-2
D: TRBD1
DNA: TGTGCCAGCAGGTCAAGGCAGGGGGCTGATGGCTACACCTTC
CDR3: CASRSRQGADGYTF

size: many
V: TRBV6-1
J: TRBJ2-3
D: NA
DNA: TGTGCCAGCAGTGAGAGGGTGAATACGCAGTATTTT
CDR3: CASSERVNTQYF

size: many
V: TRBV24-1
J: TRBJ2-1
D: NA
DNA: TGTGCCACCAGTGATTTAGAGGGATTCGGTGAGCAGTTCTTC
CDR3: CATSDLEGFGEQFF

size: many
V: TRBV29-1
J: TRBJ2-7
D: NA
DNA: TGCAGCGTTGCAGCCCATAACAGCTACGAGCAGTACTTC
CDR3: CSVAAHNSYEQYF

size: many
V: TRBV20-1
J: TRBJ2-1
D: NA
DNA: TGCAGTGCTAGTGCGAGACCCGGCAATGAGCAGTTCTTC
CDR3: CSASARPGNEQFF

size: few
V: TRBV5-1
J: TRBJ2-3
D: NA
DNA: TGCGCCAGCAGCTTGCCTGTCGCAGATACGCAGTATTTT
CDR3: CASSLPVADTQYF

size: many
V: TRBV5-5
J: TRBJ2-5
D: NA
DNA: TGTGCCAGCAGCTCCCCGGCAGCCCAAGAGACCCAGTACTTC
CDR3: CASSSPAAQETQYF

size: many
V: TRBV20-1
J: TRBJ2-3
D: TRBD1
DNA: TGCAGTGCTAGGCCGTTAGGGGGCTCGACAGATACGCAGTATTTT
CDR3: CSARPLGGSTDTQYF

size: many
V: TRBV4-3
J: TRBJ2-7
D: NA
DNA: TGCGCCAGCAGCCAAGATTTGCCGGGGCTAGTTACCTACGAGCAGTACTTC
CDR3: CASSQDLPGLVTYEQYF

size: few
V: TRBV20-1
J: TRBJ2-5
D: TRBD2
DNA: TGCAGTGCGGAAGCGGGGCCCCAAGAGACCCAGTACTTC
CDR3: CSAEAGPQETQYF

size: NA
V: TRBV3-1
J: TRBJ2-1
D: TRBD1
DNA: TGTGCCAGCACCTCTCCGACAGGGGGCTCCTACAATGAGCAGTTCTTC
CDR3: CASTSPTGGSYNEQFF

size: many
V: TRBV12-3/TRBV12-4
J: TRBJ2-2
D: NA
DNA: TGTGCCAGCAGTTCGACGGGGGCGATGACCGGGGAGCTGTTTTTT
CDR3: CASSSTGAMTGELFF

size: many
V: TRBV7-6
J: TRBJ1-2
D: NA
DNA: TGTGCCAGCAGCCCTACCCAGGGGAAGTTCTATGGCTACACCTTC
CDR3: CASSPTQGKFYGYTF

size: NA
V: TRBV6-2/TRBV6-3
J: TRBJ2-7
D: NA
DNA: TGTGCCAGCGGGCAAGTCAAGTGGCCCTACGAGCAGTACTTC
CDR3: CASGQVKWPYEQYF